The 7 T cell receptor beta chains reported below all come from one sample, sequenced in a study of cytomegalovirus exposure and HLA in healthy donors. The primer mix had 60 Vbeta and 13 Jbeta primers. TCRdb's copy holds only in-frame clones and misses some; the assay was immunoSEQ multiplex PCR. Of 150,000 or so clones listed, roughly 85% are singletons. The sample comprised PBMCs. These receptors all come from a man younger than 35 in good health and CMV-seropositive.

This clone was seen a single time. The chain employs TRBV7-3 and TRBJ2-3; D may be TRBD2 (6 bases). The length of the CDR3 is 15 residues. Trimming took off 5 bases at V and 0 bases at J, with 12 bases between the two ends. The germline V gene has CDR1 SGHTA and CDR2 FQGTGA. CDR3: CASSHRGTSTDTQYF. As DNA, the CDR3 is TGTGCCAGCAGCCACCGGGGGACTAGCACAGATACGCAGTATTTT. Full variable domain (missing parts from reference TRBV7-3 and TRBJ2-3): GAGVSQTPSNKVTEKGKYVELRCDPISGHTALYWYRQSLGQGPEFLIYFQGTGAADDSGLPNDRFFAVRPEGSVSTLKIQRTERGDSAVYLCASSHRGTSTDTQYFGPGTRLTVL.

CDR3 protein: CASSIETSNTEAFF. For the CDR3, the DNA is TGTGCCAGCAGTATCGAGACATCGAACACTGAAGCTTTCTTT. The V and J genes are TRBV2 and TRBJ1-1, with D unresolved. The V gene lost 5 bases and the J gene lost 1 base, with 11 bases spanning the gap. CDR1 and CDR2 from the germline V gene are SNHLY and FYNNEI. The CDR3 has 14 amino acids.

This sequence joins TRBV9 and TRBJ2-3; no reliable D call. This CDR3 has 14 amino acids. Germline V CDR1 and CDR2: SGDLS, YYNGEE. V was cut by 4 bases and J by 6 bases, with 15 bases left in between. The CDR3 sequence: CASSRYSSSDTQYF. Written as DNA, the CDR3 is TGTGCCAGCAGCCGGTACTCGAGCTCGGATACGCAGTATTTT.

The rearrangement links TRBV6-4 to TRBJ2-1, with 9 bases aligning to TRBD2. This CDR3 has 15 residues. From germline, CDR1 is MRHNA and CDR2 SNTAGT. V shed 3 bases, J shed 8 bases, and the junction held 8 bases outside the gene matches. CDR3 DNA: TGTGCCAGCAGTGAAATAGCGGGGGTTAGCGATGAGCAGTTCTTC. Protein: CASSEIAGVSDEQFF.

The chain joins TRBV30 to TRBJ1-1, with 8 nucleotides matching TRBD1. Germline loops: CDR1 GTSNPN, CDR2 SVGIG (reference sequence). CDR3 size: 13 residues. Trimming at V came to 2 bases and at J to 7 bases, leaving 6 bases not matched to a gene. CDR3 protein: CAWSWRQGIEAFF. CDR3 nucleotide sequence: TGTGCCTGGAGTTGGAGACAGGGGATTGAAGCTTTCTTT.

The V and J genes are TRBV12-5 and TRBJ2-2; a weak D match, TRBD2 (6 bases). The CDR3 sequence is 14 residues long. Germline CDR1 and CDR2: LGHNT and FRNRAP. V gave up 8 bases and J gave up 7 bases, with 17 bases separating them. The CDR3 bases are TGTGCTAGTATCTCGGAGGGGTGGGACGGGGAGCTGTTTTTT. This translates into CASISEGWDGELFF.

The rearrangement joins TRBV10-3 to TRBJ1-5, with a possible D match to TRBD1 (5 bases). Trimming cost V 1 base and J 1 base, with 17 bases left between them. Germline V CDR1 and CDR2: ENHRY, SYGVKD. CDR3 length: 18 amino acids. In nucleotides, the CDR3 is TGTGCCATCAGTGAGTTCCCTGGGGGGGGTATGAGCAATCAGCCCCAGCATTTT. Translation gives CAISEFPGGGMSNQPQHF.